One and the same sample provided the 26 T cell receptor beta chains below, sequenced in a study of blood T cell repertoires in COVID-19. Using immunoSEQ multiplex PCR, the repertoire was profiled, and TCRdb retains in-frame clones only, with some absent. The table lists about 74,000 clones, more than 90% of them singletons. Material for sequencing was peripheral blood. The receptors come from a human donor in a cohort sampled during active COVID-19.

V and J are TRBV13 and TRBJ1-2, with TRBD1 matching 7 bases. The CDR3 extends over 13 amino acids. V trimming: 0 bases; J trimming: 8 bases; junction bases outside the gene matches: 3. In germline, CDR1 is PRHDT, CDR2 FYEKMQ (reference sequence). The CDR3 DNA reads as TGTGCCAGCAGCTTAGGGAGGGGGCTGGGCTACACCTTC. Residues: CASSLGRGLGYTF.

This sequence joins TRBV7-8 and TRBJ1-5, with a tentative D call TRBD1 (5 bases). The germline gives CDR1 SGHVS, CDR2 FQNEAQ. Trimming left V 0 bases short and J 2 bases short, with 11 bases between. The CDR3 runs 16 residues. The CDR3 DNA is TGTGCCAGCAGCTTAGCGGGGCAGACTGGCAATCAGCCCCAGCATTTT. Encoded protein: CASSLAGQTGNQPQHF.

This clone was counted only a few times. This rearrangement joins TRBV5-1 to TRBJ1-5, with D perhaps matching TRBD1 (5 bases). The CDR3 contains 14 residues. Germline V gene lookup returns CDR1 SGHRS and CDR2 YFSETQ. Trimming removed 0 bases at V and 5 bases at J, with 9 bases between. The CDR3 DNA follows: TGCGCCAGCAGCTTGGACGGGGGGGATCAGCCCCAGCATTTT. As protein: CASSLDGGDQPQHF.

The rearrangement joins TRBV3-1 (or the pseudogene TRBV3-2) to TRBJ2-1, with D maybe TRBD2 (6 bases). V lost 8 bases and J lost 0, with 17 bases in between. The CDR3 is made up of 16 amino acids. In germline, CDR1 is LGHDT, CDR2 YNNKEL (reference sequence). DNA for the CDR3: TGTGCCAGCGGCGCTACTAGCCGTAGCTCCTACAATGAGCAGTTCTTC. Protein product: CASGATSRSSYNEQFF.

V gene TRBV2 combines with J gene TRBJ2-2; 8 nucleotides agree with TRBD2. V lost 6 bases to trimming and J lost 7 bases; unmatched junction nucleotides: 16. The CDR3 has 17 residues. CDR1 SNHLY and CDR2 FYNNEI come from the germline V gene. CDR3 residues: CASRQGVGAGADGELFF. The CDR3 DNA reads as TGTGCCAGCAGGCAAGGGGTGGGAGCGGGAGCTGACGGGGAGCTGTTTTTT.

The chain is built from TRBV4-2 and TRBJ1-1; tentative D call: TRBD1 (5 bases). CDR3 length equals 15 residues. With 1 base removed from V and 2 bases from J, the gap between germline ends came to 11 bases. The germline V gene encodes CDR1 LGHNA and CDR2 YNFKEQ. CDR3 sequence: CASSQGTGSNTEAFF. For the CDR3, the DNA is TGTGCCAGCAGCCAAGGAACAGGAAGTAACACTGAAGCTTTCTTT.

V and J are TRBV25-1 and TRBJ1-2; D remains unclear. Per the germline V gene, CDR1 is MGHDK and CDR2 is SYGVNS. The CDR3 is made up of 13 amino acids. V was trimmed by 4 bases and J by 4 bases, leaving 10 bases between them. The CDR3 DNA reads as TGTGCCAGCAGTGGAGGGCCTCTCTATGGCTACACCTTC. Its translation is CASSGGPLYGYTF.

This rearrangement joins TRBV29-1 to TRBJ2-1, with 7 bases fitting TRBD1. Germline CDR1 reads SQVTM; CDR2 reads ANQGSEA. V trimming: 3 bases; J trimming: 12 bases; junction bases outside the gene matches: 11. This CDR3 has 13 amino acids. The CDR3 region is CSVELGGGGGQFF. The CDR3 DNA is TGCAGCGTTGAGCTAGGGGGCGGCGGCGGGCAGTTCTTC.

CDR3 protein: CASSLPGQGRATEAFF. CDR3 bases: TGTGCCAGCAGCTTACCGGGACAGGGACGGGCCACTGAAGCTTTCTTT. This chain connects TRBV7-2 to TRBJ1-1, with 9 bases lining up with TRBD1. This CDR3 comprises 16 residues. CDR1 is SGHTA, CDR2 FQGNSA, per germline. V was clipped by 2 bases and J by 4 bases; unmatched bases: 8.

This clone has only one observation. J is TRBJ2-1 and V is TRBV21-1; whether TRBD1, the table's D call, matches the DNA was not checked. TRBV21-1 is a pseudogene segment. The CDR3 covers 14 residues. DNA of the CDR3: TGTGCCAGCAGCGGACAGGGGGCGTACAATGAGCAGTTCTTC. Its protein product is CASSGQGAYNEQFF.

The rearrangement joins TRBV6-5 to TRBJ2-3, with D possibly matching TRBD1 (6 bases). The CDR3 has 13 residues. CDR1 is MNHEY, CDR2 SVGAGI, per germline. Trimming removed 6 bases at V and 2 bases at J, with 9 bases between. The CDR3 loop is CASRDSFTDTQYF. CDR3 nucleotides: TGTGCCAGCAGGGACAGCTTCACAGATACGCAGTATTTT.

This chain uses TRBV3-1 (or the pseudogene TRBV3-2) with TRBJ2-7; the D gene is possibly TRBD2 (5 bases). Between the trimmed V and J ends, which lost 1 base and 5 bases, there was a span of 9 bases. CDR1 and CDR2 from the germline V gene are LGHDT and YNNKEL (reference sequence). The CDR3 has 13 residues. The CDR3 DNA follows: TGTGCCAGCAGCCAAGCCAGGAGGAACGAGCAGTACTTC. Its protein product is CASSQARRNEQYF.

The chain couples TRBV4-1 to TRBJ2-1, with 15 bases aligning to TRBD2. The CDR3 runs to 17 residues. The junction had 3 bases not matched to a gene; V was cut back by 4 bases and J by 2 bases. Germline V gene sequence: CDR1 MGHRA, CDR2 YSYEKL. The CDR3: CASSRGLAGGTYNEQFF. As DNA, the CDR3 is TGCGCCAGCAGCCGAGGACTAGCGGGAGGGACCTACAATGAGCAGTTCTTC.

V and J are TRBV28 and TRBJ2-1, with TRBD1 matching over 7 bases. CDR1 is MDHEN and CDR2 is SYDVKM in the germline V gene. V gave up 4 bases and J gave up 6 bases; unmatched junction bases: 6. The CDR3 loop spans 14 amino acids. CDR3 sequence: CASSSTGASNEQFF. CDR3 nucleotides: TGTGCCAGCAGTTCAACAGGGGCCTCCAATGAGCAGTTCTTC.

The chain links TRBV7-2 to TRBJ2-5; no reliable D call. The length of the CDR3 is 12 residues. Germline CDR1 is SGHTA and CDR2 is FQGNSA. V was pared by 6 bases and J by 5 bases, with 10 bases between. The CDR3 spells CASSVWQETQYF. The CDR3 DNA reads as TGTGCCAGCAGTGTCTGGCAGGAGACCCAGTACTTC.

The V call is TRBV29-1, the J call TRBJ2-2, with a possible D match to TRBD2 (6 bases). V was pared by 1 base and J by 5 bases, with 11 bases between. This CDR3 is built from 14 residues. Germline lookup yields CDR1 SQVTM and CDR2 ANQGSEA. The CDR3 loop is CSVEGRGVTGELFF. The CDR3 DNA follows: TGCAGCGTTGAAGGACGCGGGGTAACCGGGGAGCTGTTTTTT.

The gene calls are TRBV5-1 and TRBJ2-3; 9 positions match TRBD1. Germline V gene lookup returns CDR1 SGHRS and CDR2 YFSETQ. This CDR3 has 15 amino acids. The V gene end was trimmed by 4 bases and the J gene end by 3 bases; junction bases not matched to a gene: 6. The DNA of the CDR3 is TGCGCCAGCAGCCCCGGGACAGGGCTTACAGATACGCAGTATTTT. Translating it yields CASSPGTGLTDTQYF. The variable domain in full, with the rest retrieved from reference TRBV5-1 and TRBJ2-3, is KAGVTQTPRYLIKTRGQQVTLSCSPISGHRSVSWYQQTPGQGLQFLFEYFSETQRNKGNFPGRFSGRQFSNSRSEMNVSTLELGDSALYLCASSPGTGLTDTQYFGPGTRLTVL.

The chain has TRBV27 and TRBJ1-1; weak D call: TRBD1 (5 bases). With 3 bases removed from V and 1 base from J, the gap between germline ends came to 15 bases. The CDR3 totals 16 residues. Germline assignment: CDR1 MNHEY and CDR2 SMNVEV (reference sequence). Here the CDR3 reads CASSFSAGEQNTEAFF. As DNA, the CDR3 is TGTGCCAGCAGTTTTAGCGCGGGGGAGCAGAACACTGAAGCTTTCTTT.

The genes are TRBV9 and TRBJ1-5, with TRBD1 as a possible D gene (6 bases). The CDR3 is 15 residues long. CDR1 is SGDLS, CDR2 YYNGEE, per germline. Trimming shortened V by 0 bases and J by 5 bases, and 12 bases separated the two germline ends. CDR3 DNA: TGTGCCAGCAGCGTAGAAGGACAGTGGGATCAGCCCCAGCATTTT. It specifies CASSVEGQWDQPQHF.

This chain connects TRBV14 to TRBJ2-2, with a possible D match to TRBD2 (5 bases). V was clipped by 1 base and J by 3 bases, with 15 bases between them. The CDR3 length is 17 residues. Per germline, CDR1 SGHDN and CDR2 FVKESK. DNA of the CDR3: TGTGCCAGCAGCCAAGTTAGAGGGAGCGGCTACACCGGGGAGCTGTTTTTT. This encodes CASSQVRGSGYTGELFF.

This sequence joins TRBV7-3 and TRBJ2-7; 12 bases map to TRBD1. The trim removed 2 bases at V and 2 bases at J, leaving 4 bases unmatched. CDR3 length: 16 residues. Per the germline V gene, CDR1 is SGHTA and CDR2 is FQGTGA. The DNA of the CDR3 is TGTGCCAGCAGCTTAGAGGGGACAGGGGGCACCTACGAGCAGTACTTC. Amino acids: CASSLEGTGGTYEQYF.

The sample holds a few counts of this clone. The chain has TRBV2 and TRBJ2-7; 7 bases match TRBD2. CDR3 length equals 15 residues. Unmatched junction bases numbered 12, after V lost 7 bases and J lost 3 bases. The germline gives CDR1 SNHLY, CDR2 FYNNEI. The CDR3 protein is CASMGVPGGVYEQYF. DNA for the CDR3: TGTGCCAGCATGGGGGTCCCGGGGGGAGTCTACGAGCAGTACTTC.

This chain uses TRBV12-3 or TRBV12-4 with TRBJ1-5; TRBD1 is a possible D gene (6 bases). The CDR3 sequence is 13 residues long. Trimming removed 6 bases at V and 8 bases at J, with 14 bases between. The CDR3 loop is CASSRQAREPQHF. The CDR3 nucleotides are TGTGCCAGCAGCCGACAGGCACGGGAGCCCCAGCATTTT.

This rearrangement joins TRBV19 to TRBJ2-2, with TRBD2 matching 11 bases. The CDR3 covers 16 residues. Germline lookup yields CDR1 LNHDA and CDR2 SQIVND (reference sequence). Germline trimming cut 2 bases from V and 4 bases from J; bases unmatched to any gene: 3. In DNA, the CDR3 is TGTGCCAGTAGTATAAGTAGCGGGAGGGGCACCGGGGAGCTGTTTTTT. It translates to CASSISSGRGTGELFF.

The chain uses TRBV7-3 and TRBJ2-1; D remains ambiguous. Germline V CDR1 and CDR2: SGHTA, FQGTGA. This CDR3 has 15 residues. The V and J ends lost 1 base and 8 bases respectively, with 15 bases between them. Here the CDR3 reads CASSLKESPRDEQFF. CDR3 sequence (DNA): TGTGCCAGCAGCTTAAAAGAATCGCCGCGCGATGAGCAGTTCTTC. The full variable domain, completed using reference TRBV7-3 and TRBJ2-1, is GAGVSQTPSNKVTEKGKYVELRCDPISGHTALYWYRQSLGQGPEFLIYFQGTGAADDSGLPNDRFFAVRPEGSVSTLKIQRTERGDSAVYLCASSLKESPRDEQFFGPGTRLTVL.

The sample holds one count of this clone. The chain recombines TRBV6-2 or TRBV6-3 with TRBJ2-1; D perhaps matches TRBD1 (6 bases). Germline-derived CDR1 and CDR2 are MNHEY and SVGEGT. With 5 bases removed from V and 10 bases from J, the gap between germline ends came to 9 bases. CDR3 length: 11 residues. The CDR3 sequence: CASSAGQEQFF. The CDR3 nucleotides read TGTGCCAGCAGTGCCGGACAGGAGCAGTTCTTC.